The 32 T cell receptor beta chains presented below share a single source sample, sequenced in a study of CD8 T cells in ankylosing spondylitis. TCRdb reanalysed the 5' RACE reads using MiXCR and keeps one entry per CDR3 protein. The top ten clones hold more than 6.5% of a sample with approximately 220,000 distinct CDR3 sequences, 20% to 30% of them seen once. What was sequenced was blood, either unsorted or a sorted T cell fraction (not recorded which). The receptors stem from a male donor with ankylosing spondylitis or in good health (not recorded which).

This clonotype was picked up many times. V is TRBV28 and J is TRBJ2-5, with D perhaps TRBD2 (6 bases). With 5 bases removed from V and 2 bases from J, the gap between germline ends came to 15 bases. CDR1 MDHEN and CDR2 SYDVKM come from the germline V gene. The CDR3 loop spans 15 amino acids. CDR3 protein: CASSPPGGGQETQYF. DNA of the CDR3: TGTGCCAGCAGTCCCCCGGGTGGAGGGCAAGAGACCCAGTACTTC.

With respect to this clonotype: A read error may be the cause here, since a much bigger clone is one base away. V gene TRBV20-1 combines with J gene TRBJ2-5; possibly TRBD2 for D (5 bases). This CDR3 has 11 residues. Germline values: CDR1 DFQATT, CDR2 SNEGSKA (reference sequence). The chain's CDR3 is CSALDQETQHF. CDR3 bases: TGCAGTGCACTAGACCAAGAGACCCAGCACTTC.

This clonotype showed up many times. The chain combines TRBV9 with TRBJ2-5; 12 bases line up with TRBD2. CDR3 size: 15 residues. Germline V gene data show CDR1 as SGDLS and CDR2 as YYNGEE. J gave up 5 bases and V 4 bases, and 6 bases lay outside the gene matches. CDR3 nucleotide sequence: TGTGCCAGCAGCATCGGGACTAGCGGGTTCGAGACCCAGTACTTC. It translates to CASSIGTSGFETQYF.

The chain couples TRBV6-5 to TRBJ2-7; 7 bases map to TRBD1. CDR1 is MNHEY and CDR2 is SVGAGI in the germline V gene. This CDR3 comprises 15 residues. Trimming took 4 bases from V and 2 from J; bases not matched to a gene: 8. The CDR3 bases are TGTGCCAGCAGTTTTGGGCCGACAGGGACCTACGAGCAGTACTTC. Encoded protein: CASSFGPTGTYEQYF.

At least ten counts were recorded for this clonotype. The chain couples TRBV5-6 to TRBJ2-3; unclear D gene. There are 15 residues in the CDR3. Germline V CDR1 and CDR2: SGHDT, YYEEEE. Trimming cost V 0 bases and J 1 base, with 9 bases left between them. For the CDR3, the DNA is TGTGCCAGCAGCTTGGGGGCTCTCCGCACAGATACGCAGTATTTT. Amino acids: CASSLGALRTDTQYF.

V and J are TRBV5-1 and TRBJ2-2, with D possibly being TRBD1 (5 bases). The CDR3 extends over 16 amino acids. Trimming took 4 bases from V and 3 from J, leaving 16 bases between them. Germline V gene data show CDR1 as SGHRS and CDR2 as YFSETQ. The chain's CDR3 is CASSRRESGDTGELFF. The CDR3 nucleotides read TGCGCCAGCAGCCGCAGGGAATCAGGTGACACCGGGGAGCTGTTTTTT.

V and J are TRBV2 and TRBJ2-1; TRBD2 matches 11 bases. The germline CDR1 and CDR2 sequences are SNHLY and FYNNEI. The CDR3 is 15 amino acids. With V trimmed by 6 bases and J by 9 bases, 10 bases remained unmatched. CDR3 protein: CASRAGTSGRSEQFF. CDR3 coding DNA: TGTGCCAGCAGAGCCGGGACTAGCGGAAGGAGTGAGCAGTTCTTC.

The V call is TRBV12-2, the J call TRBJ1-6. TRBV12-2 is designated a pseudogene. This CDR3 has 16 residues. The CDR3 DNA is TGTGCAACCCCAAGGGAAAGGGCCCTGGAGGATTCACCCCTCCACTTT. Its protein product is CATPRERALEDSPLHF.

The gene calls are TRBV29-1 and TRBJ2-7, with TRBD2 as a possible D gene (5 bases). Trimming stripped 7 bases from V and 0 bases from J, with 16 bases between. Germline V gene data show CDR1 as SQVTM and CDR2 as ANQGSEA. The CDR3 runs 14 residues. The DNA of the CDR3 is TGCAGCGCGACTAAGTCTGACGGCTCCTACGAGCAGTACTTC. This encodes CSATKSDGSYEQYF.

This clonotype occurred many times. The V and J genes are TRBV20-1 and TRBJ2-3, with 10 bases fitting TRBD2. The CDR3 sequence is 17 residues long. Per the germline V gene, CDR1 is DFQATT and CDR2 is SNEGSKA (reference sequence). After removal of 3 bases from V and 4 bases from J, the junction contained 13 bases not matched to a gene. In DNA form, the CDR3 reads TGCAGTGCTAGCTGGGGACTAGCGAAAAGAGGGGCAGATACGCAGTATTTT. Amino acid sequence: CSASWGLAKRGADTQYF.

This clonotype was recorded at least ten times. V is TRBV12-5 and J is TRBJ1-1; D uncertain. Trimming took off 5 bases at V and 3 bases at J, with 4 bases between the two ends. The CDR3 loop spans 11 amino acids. Germline V gives CDR1 LGHNT, CDR2 FRNRAP. The CDR3 DNA is TGTGCTAGTGGTCTCGACACTGAAGCTTTCTTT. Its translation: CASGLDTEAFF.

This clonotype has at least ten counts. The chain recombines TRBV20-1 with TRBJ2-5, with TRBD1 matching 10 bases. Germline CDR1 DFQATT, CDR2 SNEGSKA (reference sequence). This CDR3 is 15 amino acids long. The junction had 6 bases not matched to a gene; V was cut back by 1 base and J by 4 bases. For the CDR3, the DNA is TGCAGTGCTAGAGGGGGGACAGGGGCACCAGAGACCCAGTACTTC. Amino acid sequence: CSARGGTGAPETQYF.

The table lists this clonotype with many counts. The chain recombines TRBV14 with TRBJ2-1; TRBD1 or TRBD2 may be the D gene (5 bases each). The V end lost 4 bases, the J end lost 9 bases, and 16 bases lay between the germline ends. This CDR3 comprises 14 residues. CDR1 SGHDN and CDR2 FVKESK come from the germline V gene. CDR3 coding DNA: TGTGCCAGCAGCCCAAAGGGGCGTGGACTTGAGCAGTTCTTC. Protein: CASSPKGRGLEQFF.

This clonotype was seen ten or more times. The J gene is TRBJ2-1, the V gene TRBV5-1; unclear D gene. The germline V gene has CDR1 SGHRS and CDR2 YFSETQ. The CDR3 consists of 12 residues. The ends were cut back, 0 bases at V and 8 bases at J, with 6 bases in the middle. The CDR3 DNA is TGCGCCAGCAGCTTGGGTCAACATGAGCAGTTCTTC. It yields the protein CASSLGQHEQFF.

This chain connects TRBV20-1 to TRBJ2-7; no definite D call. The V end lost 6 bases, the J end lost 3 bases, and 12 bases lay between the germline ends. Germline lookup yields CDR1 DFQATT and CDR2 SNEGSKA (reference sequence). The CDR3 extends over 12 amino acids. The CDR3 DNA sequence: TGCAGTGCCCGAAATCCTTTCTACGAGCAGTACTTC. This codes for CSARNPFYEQYF.

In this sample, this clonotype turned up many times. The rearrangement uses TRBV25-1 and TRBJ2-7; TRBD2 aligns across 9 bases. V was pared by 5 bases and J by 5 bases, with 10 bases of the junction left unmatched. The CDR3 runs 15 residues. CDR1 and CDR2 from the germline V gene are MGHDK and SYGVNS. CDR3 DNA sequence: TGTGCCAGCAGTTCTCGCGGGAGGGCCCTCGACGAGCAGTACTTC. This gives the protein CASSSRGRALDEQYF.

Only a few counts were recorded for this clonotype. J is TRBJ2-1 and V is TRBV5-4, with TRBD1 matching 7 bases. Trimming cost V 6 bases and J 4 bases; bases outside gene matches: 13. Germline values: CDR1 SGHNT, CDR2 YYREEE (reference sequence). This CDR3 spans 16 amino acids. The CDR3 reads CASNPNTGVAYNEQFF. In nucleotides, the CDR3 is TGTGCCAGCAACCCGAACACAGGGGTTGCGTACAATGAGCAGTTCTTC.

The chain links TRBV6-1 to TRBJ2-1, with a possible D match to TRBD2 (5 bases). Trimming pared 7 bases from V and 7 bases from J, leaving 17 bases between. CDR3 length: 14 residues. Germline CDR1 and CDR2: MNHNS and SASEGT. CDR3 sequence (DNA): TGTGCCAGCAATCCTAACGGGGTAGCTAATGAGCAGTTCTTC. It is translated as CASNPNGVANEQFF.

This clonotype was counted ten times or more. The genes are TRBV12-3 or TRBV12-4 and TRBJ2-7; weak D call: TRBD1 (6 bases). V lost 5 bases and J lost 3, with 23 bases in between. This CDR3 contains 17 residues. The CDR3 DNA sequence: TGTGCCAGCAGTCCTCGGGCACAGGGAATTCGGGGCTACGAGCAGTACTTC. Translation: CASSPRAQGIRGYEQYF.

The rearrangement uses TRBV20-1 and TRBJ2-2; 9 bases are shared with TRBD2. The CDR3 contains 16 residues. Germline CDR1 reads DFQATT; CDR2 reads SNEGSKA (reference sequence). The ends lost 4 bases at V and 6 bases at J; junction bases unmatched: 12. The CDR3 loop reads CSAIDRGRAFAGELFF. As DNA, the CDR3 is TGCAGTGCTATAGATCGCGGGAGGGCCTTTGCCGGGGAGCTGTTTTTT.

This clonotype was found many times. The V call is TRBV12-3 or TRBV12-4, the J call TRBJ1-3, with 9 nucleotides matching TRBD1. CDR3 size: 14 residues. Losses at the gene ends were 7 bases for V and 11 bases for J; bases not matched to a gene: 12. The chain's CDR3 is CASNSGTGSPSIYF. In nucleotides, the CDR3 is TGTGCCAGCAACTCCGGGACAGGGTCCCCCTCCATATATTTT.

The chain is built from TRBV7-2 and TRBJ2-2; tentatively, D is TRBD1 (6 bases). Between the trimmed V and J ends, which lost 1 base and 5 bases, there was a span of 11 bases. Germline V gene data show CDR1 as SGHTA and CDR2 as FQGNSA. The CDR3 totals 15 residues. In DNA, the CDR3 is TGTGCCAGCAGCTTAGGGGGGCCGGGTACCGGGGAGCTGTTTTTT. Residues: CASSLGGPGTGELFF.

This chain links TRBV20-1 with TRBJ2-1; unclear D gene. The CDR3 loop spans 13 amino acids. Germline V gene data show CDR1 as DFQATT and CDR2 as SNEGSKA (reference sequence). Trimming left V 4 bases short and J 1 base short, with 8 bases between. The CDR3 reads CSANYQSYNEQFF. CDR3 nucleotides: TGCAGTGCTAACTACCAGTCCTACAATGAGCAGTTCTTC.

This clonotype has at least ten counts. The V gene is TRBV12-3 or TRBV12-4, the J gene TRBJ2-7; weak D call: TRBD2 (6 bases). V was clipped by 6 bases and J by 4 bases, with 13 bases between them. The CDR3 loop spans 13 amino acids. The CDR3 region has the DNA TGTGCCAGCAGCCCACCCCGGGAGTACGAGCAGTACTTC. Amino acid sequence: CASSPPREYEQYF.

This clonotype appeared many times. The gene calls are TRBV5-1 and TRBJ1-1, with D tentatively TRBD1 (5 bases). V was trimmed by 0 bases and J by 4 bases, leaving 16 bases between them. Germline lookup yields CDR1 SGHRS and CDR2 YFSETQ. CDR3 size: 16 residues. The CDR3 protein is CASSLAGARGSTEAFF. CDR3 sequence (DNA): TGCGCCAGCAGCTTGGCCGGGGCTCGGGGAAGCACTGAAGCTTTCTTT.

This clonotype was found a few times. This chain connects TRBV29-1 to TRBJ2-7; 13 bases agree with TRBD2. The CDR3 length is 14 residues. The germline CDR1 and CDR2 sequences are SQVTM and ANQGSEA. The V segment lost 6 bases and the J segment 3 bases; nucleotides outside the gene matches: 5. The CDR3 sequence is CSVAGLAGFYEQYF. Here the CDR3 DNA reads TGCAGCGTCGCGGGACTAGCGGGATTCTACGAGCAGTACTTC.

The chain recombines TRBV20-1 with TRBJ2-1, with 7 bases matching TRBD2. Per germline, CDR1 DFQATT and CDR2 SNEGSKA (reference sequence). This CDR3 has 13 residues. The V segment lost 3 bases and the J segment 7 bases; nucleotides outside the gene matches: 6. The CDR3 DNA reads as TGCAGTGCTAGCTGGGAGGGCCGTAATGAGCAGTTCTTC. Amino acid sequence: CSASWEGRNEQFF.

In this sample, this clonotype turned up many times. This chain connects TRBV20-1 to TRBJ2-3; 10 bases agree with TRBD1. The CDR3 is 13 residues long. The ends lost 6 bases at V and 3 bases at J; junction bases unmatched: 3. Germline V gives CDR1 DFQATT, CDR2 SNEGSKA (reference sequence). Here the CDR3 reads CSAGQGGTDTQYF. The CDR3 region has the DNA TGCAGTGCAGGACAGGGGGGTACAGATACGCAGTATTTT.

The table lists this clonotype with a few counts. The genes are TRBV20-1 and TRBJ2-7; 8 bases line up with TRBD1. Germline V gene sequence: CDR1 DFQATT, CDR2 SNEGSKA (reference sequence). J gave up 0 bases and V 6 bases, and 7 bases lay outside the gene matches. The CDR3 totals 14 residues. CDR3 protein: CSATDRASSYEQYF. DNA of the CDR3: TGCAGTGCCACGGACAGGGCGAGCTCCTACGAGCAGTACTTC.

The rearrangement uses TRBV12-3 or TRBV12-4 and TRBJ2-1; the D is unclear. The CDR3 is 14 amino acids. V lost 1 base and J 3 bases, leaving 7 bases between the germline ends. The CDR3 sequence is CASSLDVGYNEQFF. CDR3 DNA sequence: TGTGCCAGCAGTTTAGACGTCGGCTACAATGAGCAGTTCTTC.

The V gene is TRBV20-1, the J gene TRBJ1-2; D is uncertain. CDR3 size: 14 residues. V lost 1 base to trimming and J lost 1 base, with 10 bases between them. Germline loops: CDR1 DFQATT, CDR2 SNEGSKA (reference sequence). The CDR3 spells CSARVNGRNYGYTF. CDR3 in DNA: TGCAGTGCTAGAGTGAACGGTCGTAACTATGGCTACACCTTC.

This clonotype was counted ten times or more. The gene calls are TRBV3-1 and TRBJ2-1; TRBD2 aligns across 10 bases. After removal of 4 bases from V and 4 bases from J, the junction contained 4 bases not matched to a gene. In germline, CDR1 is LGHDT, CDR2 YNNKEL (reference sequence). The length of the CDR3 is 15 residues. The CDR3 spells CASSRTSGDYNEQFF. The CDR3 bases are TGTGCCAGCAGCCGAACTAGCGGGGATTACAATGAGCAGTTCTTC.